This T cell receptor beta chain was obtained from a study of CD8 T cells in Susac syndrome. About 0.45 to 1 ug RNA was reverse transcribed with random hexamers. From the immunoSEQ multiplex PCR reads, TCRdb called clonotypes with MiXCR, one entry per CDR3 protein. This sample has around 190,000 distinct CDR3 sequences, with 85% to 95% found just once. The CDR3 has 12 residues. CDR1 SQVTM and CDR2 ANQGSEA come from the germline V gene. The ends lost 7 bases at V and 4 bases at J; junction bases unmatched: 6. Concerning this clonotype: Its antigen is undetermined.

Findings of the study overall: The study conceded that relatively few individuals underwent its TCR sequencing and HLA analysis.

The V call is TRBV29-1, the J call TRBJ1-1, with 7 bases identical to TRBD1. The sequenced sample was CD4+ T cells from PBMCs. This clonotype was sampled from a human donor in good health. The CDR3 region is CSASTGRTEAFF. The CDR3 bases are TGCAGCGCATCGACAGGGCGCACTGAAGCTTTCTTT.